One and the same sample provided the 25 T cell receptor beta chains below, sequenced in a study of blood T cell repertoires in COVID-19. TCRdb's table, derived via immunoSEQ multiplex PCR, lists solely in-frame clones and lacks some. This table holds 65,000 to 90,000 clones, approximately 88% found once. Sequences were obtained from peripheral blood. The source of these receptors is a human donor in a cohort sampled during active COVID-19.

The chain joins TRBV7-6 to TRBJ2-7; 10 nucleotides match TRBD2. The CDR3 consists of 15 residues. Germline V gene data show CDR1 as SGHVS and CDR2 as FNYEAQ. Losses at the gene ends were 0 bases for V and 6 bases for J; bases not matched to a gene: 5. The CDR3 DNA is TGTGCCAGCAGCTTAGCGCTAGCGGGAGCTGTCGAGCAGTACTTC. It specifies CASSLALAGAVEQYF.

This chain connects TRBV29-1 to TRBJ2-5, with 7 bases lining up with TRBD1. Trimming removed 7 bases from V and 5 bases from J; junction bases left unmatched: 7. The CDR3 is 12 amino acids. Germline assignment: CDR1 SQVTM and CDR2 ANQGSEA. The CDR3 DNA is TGCAGCGGGGGACAGCATGGGGAGACCCAGTACTTC. Its translation: CSGGQHGETQYF.

The rearrangement joins TRBV24-1 to TRBJ1-2, with a tentative D call TRBD1 (6 bases). V lost 2 bases and J lost 7, with 7 bases in between. Germline loops: CDR1 KGHDR, CDR2 SFDVKD. The CDR3 contains 12 residues. CDR3 bases: TGTGCCACCAGTGATTCGACAGGTGGCTACACCTTC. Its translation: CATSDSTGGYTF.

The chain uses TRBV5-8 and TRBJ2-7, with D hard to call. The CDR3 length is 14 residues. CDR1 SGHTS and CDR2 YDEGEE come from the germline V gene. V was trimmed by 0 bases and J by 2 bases, leaving 9 bases between them. CDR3 DNA sequence: TGTGCCAGCAGCTTGGGTGCTGAGACCTACGAGCAGTACTTC. Its translation is CASSLGAETYEQYF.

The rearrangement joins TRBV5-1 to TRBJ2-2; TRBD2 agrees at 11 bases. The CDR3 is made up of 21 amino acids. V dropped 1 base and J dropped 5; count of bases not matched to a gene: 19. Germline CDR1 and CDR2: SGHRS and YFSETQ. CDR3 in DNA: TGCGCCAGCAGCTTGCGACCCCTAGCGGGGGGAAGCCGCCAGGGAACCGGGGAGCTGTTTTTT. This translates into CASSLRPLAGGSRQGTGELFF.

The chain has TRBV7-8 and TRBJ2-7; TRBD2 might be the D (6 bases). Germline assignment: CDR1 SGHVS and CDR2 FQNEAQ. V was trimmed by 4 bases and J by 0 bases, leaving 7 bases between them. The CDR3 contains 13 residues. This CDR3 reads CASSWGVSYEQYF. CDR3 coding DNA: TGTGCCAGCAGCTGGGGGGTCTCCTACGAGCAGTACTTC. Looking up the rest from reference TRBV7-8 and TRBJ2-7 gives the full variable domain: GAGVSQSPRYKVAKRGQDVALRCDPISGHVSLFWYQQALGQGPEFLTYFQNEAQLDKSGLPSDRFFAERPEGSVSTLKIQRTQQEDSAVYLCASSWGVSYEQYFGPGTRLTVT.

This clone showed up just once. The genes are TRBV7-3 and TRBJ1-1; D is ambiguous. The V and J ends lost 2 bases and 1 base respectively, with 8 bases between them. Germline lookup yields CDR1 SGHTA and CDR2 FQGTGA. This CDR3 spans 14 amino acids. The CDR3 nucleotides read TGTGCCAGCAGCTTAGGAGGTTCGAACACTGAAGCTTTCTTT. Translation gives CASSLGGSNTEAFF.

CDR3 region: CASSPPTGGLEGYTF. In nucleotides, the CDR3 is TGTGCCAGCTCACCACCGACAGGGGGCCTCGAGGGCTACACCTTC. This rearrangement joins TRBV18 to TRBJ1-2; the match to TRBD1 covers 10 bases. After removal of 0 bases from V and 8 bases from J, the junction contained 6 bases not matched to a gene. Germline-derived CDR1 and CDR2 are KGHSH and LQKENI. The CDR3 has 15 amino acids.

The chain couples TRBV5-5 to TRBJ2-1; 12 bases fit TRBD1. CDR3 size: 15 residues. CDR1 is SGHKS and CDR2 is YYEKEE in the germline V gene (reference sequence). V was pared by 1 base and J by 9 bases, with 5 bases of the junction left unmatched. CDR3 DNA: TGTGCCAGCAGCTTGACCGGGACAGGGGGCTCTGAGCAGTTCTTC. This gives the protein CASSLTGTGGSEQFF.

The genes are TRBV6-1 and TRBJ2-2; TRBD2 matches at 8 bases. CDR1 is MNHNS, CDR2 SASEGT, per germline. Trimming took 3 bases from V and 4 from J; bases not matched to a gene: 4. This CDR3 is 15 amino acids long. The CDR3, as DNA: TGTGCCAGCAGTGATCCAGCGGGAGTCACCGGGGAGCTGTTTTTT. Translating it yields CASSDPAGVTGELFF.

V gene TRBV5-1 combines with J gene TRBJ1-2; possibly TRBD1 for D (5 bases). The CDR3 contains 14 residues. The germline V gene has CDR1 SGHRS and CDR2 YFSETQ. Trimming shortened V by 6 bases and J by 4 bases, and 16 bases separated the two germline ends. The CDR3, as DNA: TGCGCCAGCAAGGACAAAGTAGGTTCCTATGGCTACACCTTC. Translated: CASKDKVGSYGYTF.

Ten or more counts support this clone. The chain has TRBV2 and TRBJ2-1, with TRBD2 matching 13 bases. The germline CDR1 and CDR2 sequences are SNHLY and FYNNEI. The CDR3 sequence is 17 residues long. The V segment lost 4 bases and the J segment 4 bases; nucleotides outside the gene matches: 7. CDR3 sequence reads: CASSGGLAGVIYNEQFF. DNA for the CDR3: TGTGCCAGCAGTGGAGGACTAGCGGGAGTGATTTACAATGAGCAGTTCTTC.

This chain uses TRBV7-9 with TRBJ1-6; D remains ambiguous. With 3 bases removed from V and 7 bases from J, the gap between germline ends came to 4 bases. The CDR3 consists of 12 residues. Germline V gene data show CDR1 as SEHNR and CDR2 as FQNEAQ (reference sequence). The CDR3 is CASSLENSPLHF. The CDR3, as DNA: TGTGCCAGCAGCTTGGAGAATTCACCCCTCCACTTT.

This rearrangement joins TRBV6-6 to TRBJ2-7; 7 bases agree with TRBD2. J lost 6 bases, V lost 7 bases, and 6 bases had no gene match. The CDR3 runs 12 residues. CDR1 is MNHNY and CDR2 is SVGAGI in the germline V gene (reference sequence). The CDR3 spells CASNGRRGEQYF. CDR3 bases: TGTGCCAGCAACGGGAGGAGGGGCGAGCAGTACTTC.

The V and J genes are TRBV2 and TRBJ2-2; TRBD2 matches 10 bases. Germline V gene lookup returns CDR1 SNHLY and CDR2 FYNNEI. CDR3 length equals 14 residues. With 6 bases clipped from V and 7 bases from J, the junction kept 5 bases outside the gene matches. As DNA, the CDR3 is TGTGCCAGCAGCTATAGCGGGAGGAACGGGGAGCTGTTTTTT. This sequence encodes CASSYSGRNGELFF. Full variable domain (outside the CDR3, taken from reference TRBV2 and TRBJ2-2): EPEVTQTPSHQVTQMGQEVILRCVPISNHLYFYWYRQILGQKVEFLVSFYNNEISEKSEIFDDQFSVERPDGSNFTLKIRSTKLEDSAMYFCASSYSGRNGELFFGEGSRLTVL.

The rearrangement joins TRBV10-3 to TRBJ1-1, with 9 nucleotides matching TRBD1. CDR1 ENHRY and CDR2 SYGVKD come from the germline V gene. This CDR3 contains 12 residues. V was clipped by 10 bases and J by 5 bases; unmatched bases: 5. CDR3 sequence (DNA): TGTGCCACAGGACAGGGGACGACTGAAGCTTTCTTT. This sequence encodes CATGQGTTEAFF.

The chain recombines TRBV5-1 with TRBJ1-1; a weak D match, TRBD1 (5 bases). V gave up 5 bases and J gave up 0 bases, with 11 bases separating them. In germline, CDR1 is SGHRS, CDR2 YFSETQ. This CDR3 spans 14 amino acids. This CDR3 is CASRSDTMNTEAFF. The CDR3 nucleotides read TGCGCCAGCAGGTCGGACACAATGAACACTGAAGCTTTCTTT.

The V gene is TRBV11-2, the J gene TRBJ1-3; no clear D. Germline CDR1 and CDR2: SGHAT and FQNNGV. CDR3 size: 12 residues. V dropped 1 base and J dropped 10 bases, with 8 bases sitting between them. The CDR3 is CASSLVSQTIYF. The CDR3 DNA sequence: TGTGCCAGCAGCTTAGTATCCCAGACCATATATTTT.

This chain uses TRBV6-6 with TRBJ1-1, with 9 bases that match TRBD1. The CDR3 covers 16 residues. V was pared by 0 bases and J by 3 bases, with 5 bases of the junction left unmatched. Germline lookup yields CDR1 MNHNY and CDR2 SVGAGI (reference sequence). CDR3 sequence: CASSYSGQGLDTEAFF. CDR3 sequence (DNA): TGTGCCAGCAGTTACTCCGGACAGGGGTTGGACACTGAAGCTTTCTTT.

The chain couples TRBV30 to TRBJ2-7; D is possibly TRBD1 (6 bases). CDR1 and CDR2 from the germline V gene are GTSNPN and SVGIG (reference sequence). The ends were cut back, 5 bases at V and 4 bases at J, with 12 bases in the middle. The CDR3 is made up of 12 amino acids. The CDR3 nucleotides read TGTGCCTGGGCTACAGGGTTGTACGAGCAGTACTTC. This translates into CAWATGLYEQYF. Looking up the rest from reference TRBV30 and TRBJ2-7 gives the full variable domain: SQTIHQWPATLVQPVGSPLSLECTVEGTSNPNLYWYRQAAGRGLQLLFYSVGIGQISSEVPQNLSASRPQDRQFILSSKKLLLSDSGFYLCAWATGLYEQYFGPGTRLTVT.

The V and J genes are TRBV7-2 and TRBJ1-5, with a possible D match to TRBD1 (5 bases). CDR3 length: 16 residues. Trimming removed 4 bases from V and 7 bases from J, with 20 bases in between. CDR1 is SGHTA, CDR2 FQGNSA, per germline. CDR3 region: CASSSPGGGGKQPQHF. The CDR3 nucleotides read TGTGCCAGCAGCTCACCCGGTGGGGGGGGGAAACAGCCCCAGCATTTT.

The chain employs TRBV7-9 and TRBJ1-3; D unclear. Germline V CDR1 and CDR2: SEHNR, FQNEAQ (reference sequence). V shed 5 bases and J shed 0 bases, with 11 bases lying between them. This CDR3 is built from 15 residues. The CDR3 loop is CASSPSLLSGNTIYF. The CDR3 nucleotides are TGTGCCAGCAGCCCTTCCCTCCTCTCTGGAAACACCATATATTTT.

This chain joins TRBV7-7 and TRBJ2-7; the match to TRBD1 covers 8 bases. V lost 3 bases, J lost 5 bases, and 12 bases stayed unmatched. Germline V gene sequence: CDR1 SSHAT, CDR2 FNYEAQ (reference sequence). This CDR3 has 16 residues. CDR3 region: CASSFSDRGEVDEQYF. The CDR3 DNA is TGTGCCAGCAGCTTCTCAGACAGGGGAGAAGTGGACGAGCAGTACTTC.

The V and J genes are TRBV7-3 and TRBJ2-7; 9 bases line up with TRBD1. The germline gives CDR1 SGHTA, CDR2 FQGTGA. This CDR3 is 15 amino acids long. J was trimmed by 7 bases and V by 1 base; bases with no gene match: 8. The CDR3 region is CASSLRGTGLGEQYF. CDR3 in DNA: TGTGCCAGCAGCTTAAGGGGGACAGGGCTAGGGGAGCAGTACTTC.

The gene calls are TRBV9 and TRBJ2-7; tentatively, D is TRBD1 (5 bases). From germline, CDR1 is SGDLS and CDR2 YYNGEE. This CDR3 contains 15 residues. Trimming removed 3 bases at V and 3 bases at J, with 16 bases between. Here the CDR3 reads CASSASATANYEQYF. The CDR3 bases are TGTGCCAGCAGCGCGTCCGCGACAGCTAACTACGAGCAGTACTTC.